The T cell receptor beta chain under discussion was sequenced for a study of T cells in localized non-small cell lung cancer. The V gene's germline CDR1 is MDHEN and CDR2 SYDVKM. V was clipped by 2 bases and J by 3 bases, with 7 bases between them. The CDR3 has 13 amino acids. This clone was counted a few times. Only in-frame clones appear in the TCRdb table, and some are missing; sequencing was by immunoSEQ multiplex PCR. The sample consists of some 3,200 clones, about 29% of them appearing once. The sample was lung tumor tissue, taken before any cancer treatment. The genes are TRBV28 and TRBJ1-2; D call uncertain. This TCR came from a man between 35 and 75 years old with stage I lung adenocarcinoma. In DNA form, the CDR3 reads TGTGCCAGCAGTTTAGGAAGGGACTATGGCTACACCTTC. This sequence encodes CASSLGRDYGYTF.